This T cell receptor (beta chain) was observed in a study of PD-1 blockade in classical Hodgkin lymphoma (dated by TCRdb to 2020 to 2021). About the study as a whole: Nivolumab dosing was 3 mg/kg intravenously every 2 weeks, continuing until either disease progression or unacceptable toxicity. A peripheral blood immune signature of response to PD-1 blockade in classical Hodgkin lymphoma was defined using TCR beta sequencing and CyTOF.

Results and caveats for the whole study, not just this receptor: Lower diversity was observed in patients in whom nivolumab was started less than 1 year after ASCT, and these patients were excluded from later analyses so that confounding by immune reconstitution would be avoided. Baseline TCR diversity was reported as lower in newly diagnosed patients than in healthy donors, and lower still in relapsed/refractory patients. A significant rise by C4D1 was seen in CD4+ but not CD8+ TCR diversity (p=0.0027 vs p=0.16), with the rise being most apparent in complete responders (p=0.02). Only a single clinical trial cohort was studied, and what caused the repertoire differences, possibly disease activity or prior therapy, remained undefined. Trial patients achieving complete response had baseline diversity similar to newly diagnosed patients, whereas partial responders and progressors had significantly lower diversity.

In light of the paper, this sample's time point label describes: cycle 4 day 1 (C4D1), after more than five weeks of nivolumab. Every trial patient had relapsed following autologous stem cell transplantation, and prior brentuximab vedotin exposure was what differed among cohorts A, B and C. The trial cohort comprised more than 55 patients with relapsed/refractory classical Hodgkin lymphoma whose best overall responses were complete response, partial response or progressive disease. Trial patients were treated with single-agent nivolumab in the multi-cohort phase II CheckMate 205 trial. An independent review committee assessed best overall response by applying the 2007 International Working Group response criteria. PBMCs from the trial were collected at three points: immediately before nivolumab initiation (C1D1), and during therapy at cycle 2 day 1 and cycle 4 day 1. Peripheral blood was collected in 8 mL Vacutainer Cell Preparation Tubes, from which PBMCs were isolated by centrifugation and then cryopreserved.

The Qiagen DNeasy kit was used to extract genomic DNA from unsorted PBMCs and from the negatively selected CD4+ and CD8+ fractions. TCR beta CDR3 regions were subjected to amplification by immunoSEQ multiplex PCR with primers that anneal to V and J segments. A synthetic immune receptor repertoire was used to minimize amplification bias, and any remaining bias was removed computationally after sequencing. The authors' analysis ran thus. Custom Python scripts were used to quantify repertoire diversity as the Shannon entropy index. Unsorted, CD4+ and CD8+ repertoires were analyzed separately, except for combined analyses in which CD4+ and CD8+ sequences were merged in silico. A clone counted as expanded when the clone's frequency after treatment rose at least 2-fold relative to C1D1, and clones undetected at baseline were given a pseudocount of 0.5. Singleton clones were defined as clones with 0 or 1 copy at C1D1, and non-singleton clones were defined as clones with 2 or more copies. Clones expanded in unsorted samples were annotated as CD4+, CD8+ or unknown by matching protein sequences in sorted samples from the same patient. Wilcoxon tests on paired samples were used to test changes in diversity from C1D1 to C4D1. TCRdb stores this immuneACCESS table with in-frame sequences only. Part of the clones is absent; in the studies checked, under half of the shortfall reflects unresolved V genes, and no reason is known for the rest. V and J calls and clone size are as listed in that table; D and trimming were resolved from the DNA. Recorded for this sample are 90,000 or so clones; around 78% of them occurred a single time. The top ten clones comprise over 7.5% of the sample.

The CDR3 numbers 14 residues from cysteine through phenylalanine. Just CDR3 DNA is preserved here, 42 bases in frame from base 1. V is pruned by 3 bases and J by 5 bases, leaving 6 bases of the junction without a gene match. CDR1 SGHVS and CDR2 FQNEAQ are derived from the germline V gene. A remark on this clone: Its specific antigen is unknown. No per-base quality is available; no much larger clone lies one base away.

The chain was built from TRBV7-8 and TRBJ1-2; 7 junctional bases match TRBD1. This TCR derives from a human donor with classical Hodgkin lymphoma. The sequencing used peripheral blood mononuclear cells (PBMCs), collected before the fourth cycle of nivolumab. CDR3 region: CASSFGDRLYGYTF. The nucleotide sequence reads TGTGCCAGCAGCTTCGGGGACAGATTATATGGCTACACCTTC. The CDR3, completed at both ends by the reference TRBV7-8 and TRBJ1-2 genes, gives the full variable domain GAGVSQSPRYKVAKRGQDVALRCDPISGHVSLFWYQQALGQGPEFLTYFQNEAQLDKSGLPSDRFFAERPEGSVSTLKIQRTQQEDSAVYLCASSFGDRLYGYTFGSGTRLTVV.